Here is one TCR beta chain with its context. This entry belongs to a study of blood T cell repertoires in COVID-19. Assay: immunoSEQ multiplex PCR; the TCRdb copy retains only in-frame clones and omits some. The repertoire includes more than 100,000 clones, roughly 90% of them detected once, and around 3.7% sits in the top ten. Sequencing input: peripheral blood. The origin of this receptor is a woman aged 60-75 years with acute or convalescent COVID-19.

As DNA, the CDR3 is TGCGCCAGCAGCCCGGCCACAGTTGGCTTTGGCTACACCTTC. Encoded protein: CASSPATVGFGYTF. The chain has TRBV5-1 and TRBJ1-2; D remains unclear. The germline V gene has CDR1 SGHRS and CDR2 YFSETQ. The V and J ends lost 4 bases and 7 bases respectively, with 17 bases between them. CDR3 length: 14 amino acids.